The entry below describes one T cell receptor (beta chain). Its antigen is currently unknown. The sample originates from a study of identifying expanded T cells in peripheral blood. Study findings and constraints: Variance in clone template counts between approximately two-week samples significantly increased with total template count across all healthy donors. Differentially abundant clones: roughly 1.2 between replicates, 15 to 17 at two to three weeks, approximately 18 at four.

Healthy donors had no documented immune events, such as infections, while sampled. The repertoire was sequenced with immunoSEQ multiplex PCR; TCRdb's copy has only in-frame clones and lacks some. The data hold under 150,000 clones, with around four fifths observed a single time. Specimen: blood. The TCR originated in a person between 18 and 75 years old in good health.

The CDR3 spells CASSLIPGQFNGYTF. The CDR3 DNA reads TGCGCCAGCAGCCTAATTCCGGGACAGTTTAATGGCTACACCTTC. The chain has TRBV5-1 and TRBJ1-2; TRBD1 agrees at 7 bases. CDR1 and CDR2 (germline): SGHRS, YFSETQ. The length of the CDR3 is 15 residues. The V segment lost 4 bases and the J segment 6 bases; nucleotides outside the gene matches: 12. The variable domain in full, completed from reference TRBV5-1 and TRBJ1-2, reads KAGVTQTPRYLIKTRGQQVTLSCSPISGHRSVSWYQQTPGQGLQFLFEYFSETQRNKGNFPGRFSGRQFSNSRSEMNVSTLELGDSALYLCASSLIPGQFNGYTFGSGTRLTVV.